This T cell receptor (beta chain) is from a study of T cell repertoires in aging, cancer and after chemotherapy. Overall study context: Six age groups, ranging from 30 or younger to 70 or older, included the donors. Clear clonal overlap appeared across healthy donor samples taken over several months to years. Findings and limits, study-wide: Across the chemotherapy interval, each cancer cohort showed higher median generation probability, suggesting thymic rebound. These repertoire data do not allow conclusions about immunological memory after chemotherapy.

This CDR3 is built from 16 residues. The V and J ends lost 2 bases and 5 bases respectively, with 15 bases between them. From germline, CDR1 is MNHEY and CDR2 SVGAGI. As for this clonotype: Its antigen is unidentified.

Amplification of TCR beta used genomic DNA extracted from peripheral blood. Multiplex touch-down PCR with TRB-A/B primers amplified rearranged V-D-J TRB sequences. In TCRdb, the multiplex PCR reads were re-called with MiXCR into one record per CDR3 protein. The data hold 9,400 or so distinct CDR3 sequences, with around 34% observed a single time. The sequence derives from a human donor in good health. The donor label of this sample is uncertain. J is TRBJ2-2 and V is TRBV6-5; no clear D. Source material: blood. CDR3 sequence (DNA): TGTGCCAGCAGTTACCTTCTGGGTGTAGGTACCGGGGAGCTGTTTTTT. Translating it yields CASSYLLGVGTGELFF.